The next 21 T cell receptor beta chains were all read from a single sample in a study of post-analysis software for immune sequencing data. Study observations and caveats: Relative to controls, patients had a handful of TRBV segments at higher frequency, with TRBV5-6, TRBV5-1 and TRBV20-1 among these.

Incorporated into the TCR beta cDNA libraries were unique molecular identifiers, which served to reduce PCR and sequencing biases. TCRdb ran MiXCR on the PCR reads and lists one entry per CDR3 protein. The top ten clones hold around 11% of a sample with around 700,000 distinct CDR3 sequences, about 60% of them seen once. Their target antigens are unknown. Sequencing was performed on blood. These receptors were obtained from a girl between 2 and 10 years old with multiple sclerosis.

This rearrangement joins TRBV29-1 to TRBJ2-3, with a possible D match to TRBD1 (5 bases). V was shortened by 0 bases and J by 6 bases, with 10 bases between the two germline ends. Germline V gives CDR1 SQVTM, CDR2 ANQGSEA. The CDR3 consists of 13 residues. DNA of the CDR3: TGCAGCGTTGAAGAAGGGGCCCCGGATACGCAGTATTTT. It specifies CSVEEGAPDTQYF.

Worth noting for this clonotype: A junction end diverges from the germline sequence, so it may reflect a read error. The chain has TRBV29-1 and TRBJ2-3; 9 bases match TRBD2. The CDR3 has 17 residues. From germline, CDR1 is SQVTM and CDR2 ANQGSEA. CDR3 amino acids: CSVEFIAGESSTDTLYF. CDR3 nucleotide sequence: TGCAGCGTTGAGTTTATAGCGGGGGAATCTAGCACAGATACGCTGTATTTT.

The rearrangement joins TRBV13 to TRBJ2-1; 9 bases align to TRBD2. CDR3 length: 18 residues. V lost 4 bases and J lost 6; bases outside the gene matches: 16. Germline-derived CDR1 and CDR2 are PRHDT and FYEKMQ (reference sequence). The CDR3 DNA sequence: TGTGCCAGCAGCTCCTCGTCCCGAATTAGCGGGAGCGGCAATGAGCAGTTCTTC. This gives the protein CASSSSSRISGSGNEQFF.

This chain joins TRBV29-1 and TRBJ2-2; a possible D gene is TRBD2 (6 bases). This CDR3 region has 14 residues. Per germline, CDR1 SQVTM and CDR2 ANQGSEA. Trimming stripped 6 bases from V and 3 bases from J, with 14 bases between. CDR3 in amino acids: CSVGRTTHTGELFF. Here the CDR3 DNA reads TGCAGCGTCGGTAGGACTACTCACACCGGGGAGCTGTTTTTT.

The V call is TRBV29-1, the J call TRBJ2-5; D may be TRBD1 (6 bases). Germline V CDR1 and CDR2: SQVTM, ANQGSEA. The CDR3 consists of 11 residues. The CDR3 DNA reads TGCACCGCCAGGGGCGGGGAGACCCAGTACTTC. Protein: CTARGGETQYF.

The chain recombines TRBV29-1 with TRBJ1-2, with D unclear. This CDR3 is built from 13 residues. The germline V gene encodes CDR1 SQVTM and CDR2 ANQGSEA. Trimming took off 3 bases at V and 2 bases at J, with 10 bases between the two ends. CDR3 protein: CSVDFGTNYGYTF. For the CDR3, the DNA is TGCAGCGTTGATTTCGGAACCAACTATGGCTACACCTTC.

The chain couples TRBV2 to TRBJ1-5, with unresolved D. There are 11 residues in the CDR3. Germline assignment: CDR1 SNHLY and CDR2 FYNNEI. Trimming removed 8 bases from V and 7 bases from J, with 9 bases in between. Here the CDR3 reads CASSRGQPQHF. In DNA, the CDR3 is TGTGCCAGCTCAAGAGGGCAGCCCCAGCATTTT.

This clonotype was seen a handful of times. The rearrangement links TRBV27 to TRBJ1-1; D is uncertain. This CDR3 contains 14 residues. Germline loops: CDR1 MNHEY, CDR2 SMNVEV (reference sequence). V lost 6 bases, J lost 5 bases, and 16 bases lay in between. CDR3 in DNA: TGTGCCAGCAGGAGAAGGGAAGCGAGAACTGAAGCTTTCTTT. This sequence encodes CASRRREARTEAFF.

This clonotype was counted between two and nine times. V usage is TRBV7-9 and J usage is TRBJ2-5, with 8 positions matching TRBD1. The CDR3 consists of 12 residues. With V trimmed by 3 bases and J by 7 bases, 1 base remained unmatched. From germline, CDR1 is SEHNR and CDR2 FQNEAQ (reference sequence). The CDR3: CASSFQGATQYF. The CDR3 nucleotides read TGTGCCAGCAGCTTCCAGGGGGCGACCCAGTACTTC.

The gene calls are TRBV29-1 and TRBJ2-5; D gene ambiguous. This CDR3 has 14 residues. V was pared by 0 bases and J by 2 bases, with 10 bases between. Germline V gene data show CDR1 as SQVTM and CDR2 as ANQGSEA. The CDR3 here is CSVEDLKDQETQYF. CDR3 DNA: TGCAGCGTTGAAGATCTAAAAGATCAAGAGACCCAGTACTTC.

This chain uses TRBV12-3 or TRBV12-4 with TRBJ2-1, with D unclear. V lost 6 bases and J 8 bases, leaving 8 bases between the germline ends. The CDR3 spans 11 residues. The CDR3 nucleotides are TGTGCCAGCAGCCGGTCGGATGAGCAGTTCTTC. Amino acids: CASSRSDEQFF.

This rearrangement joins TRBV5-1 to TRBJ2-2; no firm D call. The CDR3 spans 14 residues. Germline V gene lookup returns CDR1 SGHRS and CDR2 YFSETQ. Trimming cost V 0 bases and J 2 bases, with 5 bases left between them. The CDR3, as DNA: TGCGCCAGCAGCTTGGCAGACAACACCGGGGAGCTGTTTTTT. This gives the protein CASSLADNTGELFF.

The rearrangement links TRBV20-1 to TRBJ2-7; the D is unclear. The J call is uncertain, as TRBJ2-5 better fits the DNA end. Germline V lookup: CDR1 DFQATT, CDR2 SNEGSKA (reference sequence). The CDR3 length is 14 residues. The CDR3 DNA follows: TGCAGTGCTAGAGAATCGATGATCCAAGAGACCCAGTACTTC. Protein sequence: CSARESMIQETQYF.

This clonotype was counted at least ten times. The chain is built from TRBV10-3 and TRBJ2-3; 10 nucleotides align to TRBD2. The CDR3 consists of 19 residues. Germline trimming cut 2 bases from V and 0 bases from J; bases unmatched to any gene: 11. Per the germline V gene, CDR1 is ENHRY and CDR2 is SYGVKD. CDR3 sequence: CAISEPPGASGGSTDTQYF. CDR3 DNA sequence: TGTGCCATCAGTGAGCCCCCCGGAGCTAGCGGGGGTAGCACAGATACGCAGTATTTT.

This chain connects TRBV5-6 to TRBJ1-2, with 8 bases identical to TRBD1. The CDR3 loop spans 13 amino acids. J gave up 3 bases and V 7 bases, and 5 bases lay outside the gene matches. Germline values: CDR1 SGHDT, CDR2 YYEEEE. The DNA of the CDR3 is TGTGCCAGCGGACTGACAGGGGACTATGGCTACACCTTC. It codes for CASGLTGDYGYTF.

The CDR3 is CASSLRPGSSGSYEQFF. Here the CDR3 DNA reads TGTGCCAGCAGTTTACGCCCCGGTTCTAGCGGGAGCTATGAGCAGTTCTTC. This chain joins TRBV12-3 or TRBV12-4 and TRBJ2-1; the match to TRBD2 covers 10 bases. V lost 2 bases to trimming and J lost 8 bases; unmatched junction nucleotides: 12. This CDR3 spans 17 amino acids.

This clonotype was seen a single time. V is TRBV25-1 and J is TRBJ2-7, with 10 bases fitting TRBD1. CDR1 MGHDK and CDR2 SYGVNS come from the germline V gene. V shed 4 bases, J shed 6 bases, and the junction held 9 bases outside the gene matches. The CDR3 totals 15 residues. CDR3 sequence: CASSAATTGGGEQYF. The CDR3 bases are TGTGCCAGCAGTGCCGCCACGACAGGGGGCGGCGAGCAGTACTTC.

This chain uses TRBV27 with TRBJ2-1; tentative D call: TRBD1 (5 bases). CDR1 and CDR2 (germline): MNHEY, SMNVEV (reference sequence). Between the trimmed V and J ends, which lost 0 bases and 4 bases, there was a span of 10 bases. The CDR3 is 15 residues long. The DNA for the CDR3 is TGTGCCAGCAGTTTATCGGGGCGTAATTACAATGAGCAGTTCTTC. It encodes CASSLSGRNYNEQFF.

The chain couples TRBV7-9 to TRBJ2-5; possibly TRBD2 for D (6 bases). Germline V gene data show CDR1 as SEHNR and CDR2 as FQNEAQ (reference sequence). This CDR3 has 14 residues. V shed 4 bases and J shed 4 bases, with 13 bases lying between them. DNA of the CDR3: TGTGCCAGCAGCTGGGGCGGGGTCGGAGAGACCCAGTACTTC. Translated, it gives CASSWGGVGETQYF. Filled out from reference TRBV7-9 and TRBJ2-5, the complete variable domain reads DTGVSQNPRHKITKRGQNVTFRCDPISEHNRLYWYRQTLGQGPEFLTYFQNEAQLEKSRLLSDRFSAERPKGSFSTLEIQRTEQGDSAMYLCASSWGGVGETQYFGPGTRLLVL.

J is TRBJ2-4 and V is TRBV29-1; D gene uncertain. Gene TRBJ2-7 matches the end of the DNA better, so the J call may be wrong. The CDR3 is made up of 12 amino acids. Germline CDR1 SQVTM, CDR2 ANQGSEA. CDR3: CSVEDTPHEQYF. Written as DNA, the CDR3 is TGCAGCGTTGAAGATACTCCCCACGAGCAGTACTTC.

The gene calls are TRBV5-6 and TRBJ1-2, with 7 bases matching TRBD1. Per the germline V gene, CDR1 is SGHDT and CDR2 is YYEEEE. The CDR3 is 14 amino acids. J was trimmed by 4 bases and V by 0 bases; bases with no gene match: 3. CDR3 loop: CASSLVQGPYGYTF. The CDR3 DNA follows: TGTGCCAGCAGCTTGGTACAGGGGCCCTATGGCTACACCTTC.